Below, 26 T cell receptor beta chains from the same sample are listed, as sequenced in a study of blood T cell repertoires in COVID-19. The repertoire was sequenced with immunoSEQ multiplex PCR; TCRdb's copy has only in-frame clones and lacks some. The sample has under 75,000 clones, 80% to 90% seen once. The specimen sequenced was peripheral blood. The receptors originated from a human donor in a cohort sampled during active COVID-19.

This chain uses TRBV29-1 with TRBJ2-3; 9 bases align to TRBD2. This CDR3 has 14 amino acids. V dropped 0 bases and J dropped 3; count of bases not matched to a gene: 1. Germline V gene data show CDR1 as SQVTM and CDR2 as ANQGSEA. CDR3 sequence reads: CSVEDTSGTDTQYF. Here the CDR3 DNA reads TGCAGCGTTGAAGATACTAGCGGGACAGATACGCAGTATTTT.

The rearrangement uses TRBV27 and TRBJ1-2; D not resolved. V lost 4 bases to trimming and J lost 5 bases, with 11 bases between them. Germline CDR1 reads MNHEY; CDR2 reads SMNVEV (reference sequence). The CDR3 covers 13 residues. The CDR3 DNA is TGTGCCAGCAGTTCGGGAAGGAGGTATGGCTACACCTTC. Encoded protein: CASSSGRRYGYTF.

A single count supports this clone. The rearrangement uses TRBV9 and TRBJ2-1; 11 bases line up with TRBD2. The CDR3 spans 14 residues. Per germline, CDR1 SGDLS and CDR2 YYNGEE. V trimming: 3 bases; J trimming: 8 bases; junction bases outside the gene matches: 4. CDR3 DNA: TGTGCCAGCAGCGCCGGACTAGCGGGTTATGAGCAGTTCTTC. Translation: CASSAGLAGYEQFF. Complete variable domain (other parts from reference TRBV9 and TRBJ2-1): DSGVTQTPKHLITATGQRVTLRCSPRSGDLSVYWYQQSLDQGLQFLIQYYNGEERAKGNILERFSAQQFPDLHSELNLSSLELGDSALYFCASSAGLAGYEQFFGPGTRLTVL.

This clone was seen once. The chain carries TRBV11-2 and TRBJ2-7, with D maybe TRBD1 (6 bases). The CDR3 is 13 residues long. V gave up 6 bases and J gave up 1 base, with 10 bases separating them. Germline CDR1 reads SGHAT; CDR2 reads FQNNGV. The CDR3 region is CASSADRSYEQYF. The CDR3 region has the DNA TGTGCCAGCAGTGCCGACAGGTCCTACGAGCAGTACTTC.

V usage is TRBV6-5 and J usage is TRBJ2-2; TRBD1 matches 8 bases. Germline V gene sequence: CDR1 MNHEY, CDR2 SVGAGI. V lost 6 bases to trimming and J lost 2 bases; unmatched junction nucleotides: 5. The CDR3 loop spans 15 amino acids. CDR3: CASSRRGPNTGELFF. The CDR3 nucleotides are TGTGCCAGCAGCCGCAGGGGGCCCAACACCGGGGAGCTGTTTTTT.

V usage is TRBV4-1 and J usage is TRBJ2-1; 8 nucleotides agree with TRBD2. The V and J ends lost 0 bases and 10 bases, in that order; junction bases with no gene match: 11. Germline values: CDR1 MGHRA, CDR2 YSYEKL. The CDR3 consists of 16 residues. The CDR3 DNA is TGCGCCAGCAGCCAAGACGAGCTCCTAAGCGGGGGAGAGCAGTTCTTC. Translation gives CASSQDELLSGGEQFF.

This chain uses TRBV10-3 with TRBJ2-2; D is uncertain. Germline lookup yields CDR1 ENHRY and CDR2 SYGVKD. V lost 3 bases and J 2 bases, leaving 13 bases between the germline ends. The CDR3 loop spans 16 amino acids. The CDR3 DNA is TGTGCCATCAGTGAAAGTCAGGCCGTCAACACCGGGGAGCTGTTTTTT. It specifies CAISESQAVNTGELFF.

The chain joins TRBV7-2 to TRBJ1-2; 7 bases agree with TRBD1. The ends lost 2 bases at V and 2 bases at J; junction bases unmatched: 5. Germline-derived CDR1 and CDR2 are SGHTA and FQGNSA. This CDR3 is 15 amino acids long. CDR3 loop: CASSLSHRGNYGYTF. CDR3 coding DNA: TGTGCCAGCAGCTTAAGCCACAGGGGAAACTATGGCTACACCTTC.

V gene TRBV13 combines with J gene TRBJ2-6; the D gene is possibly TRBD1 (6 bases). The CDR3 covers 15 residues. The germline CDR1 and CDR2 sequences are PRHDT and FYEKMQ (reference sequence). V gave up 2 bases and J gave up 8 bases, with 13 bases separating them. In nucleotides, the CDR3 is TGTGCCAGCAGCTTAAGGGGGAAGCTGCCCAACGTCCTGACTTTC. Translated: CASSLRGKLPNVLTF.

The V gene is TRBV25-1, the J gene TRBJ2-5; 7 bases agree with TRBD1. V was clipped by 8 bases and J by 5 bases; unmatched bases: 8. Looked up from germline, CDR1 is MGHDK and CDR2 is SYGVNS. The CDR3 has 13 amino acids. CDR3 nucleotide sequence: TGTGCCAGCCGGAGTGGGGGACAGGAGACCCAGTACTTC. Protein product: CASRSGGQETQYF.

This sequence joins TRBV2 and TRBJ2-7; 9 bases are a match to TRBD1. The CDR3 runs to 13 residues. J was trimmed by 6 bases and V by 8 bases; bases with no gene match: 8. Germline V gives CDR1 SNHLY, CDR2 FYNNEI. The CDR3 DNA follows: TGTGCCAGCGGCGGACAGGGGAAAAGCGAGCAGTACTTC. The encoded protein is CASGGQGKSEQYF.

The CDR3 region is CASSLRLTGTHQETQYF. In DNA, the CDR3 is TGTGCCAGCAGCTTGAGGTTGACAGGGACTCACCAAGAGACCCAGTACTTC. This chain connects TRBV5-6 to TRBJ2-5, with D possibly being TRBD1 (7 bases). Germline V gene data show CDR1 as SGHDT and CDR2 as YYEEEE. The germline V and J ends were trimmed by 1 base and 0 bases, with 16 bases remaining between them. The CDR3 runs to 17 residues.

This CDR3 reads CASSQGSSGYTDTQYF. CDR3 in DNA: TGCGCCAGCAGCCAAGGCTCTAGCGGGTACACAGATACGCAGTATTTT. The V call is TRBV4-3, the J call TRBJ2-3, with 8 bases matching TRBD2. Per the germline V gene, CDR1 is LGHNA and CDR2 is YSLEER. This CDR3 is built from 16 residues. Germline trimming cut 1 base from V and 2 bases from J; bases unmatched to any gene: 5.

J is TRBJ1-1 and V is TRBV18; tentative D call: TRBD1 (5 bases). Germline V lookup: CDR1 KGHSH, CDR2 LQKENI. Trimming removed 0 bases from V and 2 bases from J, with 10 bases in between. There are 15 residues in the CDR3. Written as DNA, the CDR3 is TGTGCCAGCTCACCACCGGGACTCTCAAACACTGAAGCTTTCTTT. This codes for CASSPPGLSNTEAFF. The complete variable domain, with remaining parts taken from reference TRBV18 and TRBJ1-1, reads NAGVMQNPRHLVRRRGQEARLRCSPMKGHSHVYWYRQLPEEGLKFMVYLQKENIIDESGMPKERFSAEFPKEGPSILRIQQVVRGDSAAYFCASSPPGLSNTEAFFGQGTRLTVV.

The chain uses TRBV28 and TRBJ2-2; TRBD1 aligns across 8 bases. Germline assignment: CDR1 MDHEN and CDR2 SYDVKM. J gave up 6 bases and V 5 bases, and 8 bases lay outside the gene matches. This CDR3 has 15 residues. CDR3 region: CASSPPWTGSGELFF. In DNA form, the CDR3 reads TGTGCCAGCAGTCCGCCATGGACAGGGTCCGGGGAGCTGTTTTTT.

The chain joins TRBV2 to TRBJ2-3, with unresolved D. The V and J ends lost 11 bases and 7 bases respectively, with 13 bases between them. This CDR3 spans 11 amino acids. The germline CDR1 and CDR2 sequences are SNHLY and FYNNEI. This chain's CDR3 is CAVKGANTQYF. In DNA, the CDR3 is TGTGCCGTAAAAGGAGCCAATACGCAGTATTTT.

CDR3 nucleotides: TGTGCCAGCAGCCCCCAGTGGACTAGCGGGGGACCCTACAATGAGCAGTTCTTC. Amino acids: CASSPQWTSGGPYNEQFF. This chain connects TRBV9 to TRBJ2-1, with TRBD2 identical over 13 bases. V lost 4 bases and J lost 2; bases outside the gene matches: 9. In germline, CDR1 is SGDLS, CDR2 YYNGEE. The CDR3 has 18 amino acids.

This clone has only a few counts. This chain uses TRBV5-1 with TRBJ2-3; 7 bases are shared with TRBD1. CDR3 length: 15 amino acids. V lost 4 bases and J lost 2; bases outside the gene matches: 7. Germline loops: CDR1 SGHRS, CDR2 YFSETQ. DNA for the CDR3: TGCGCCAGCAGCATGACAGGGCTGTTCACAGATACGCAGTATTTT. This gives the protein CASSMTGLFTDTQYF.

This clone was seen a single time. V and J are TRBV27 and TRBJ1-5; D unresolved. This CDR3 is built from 12 residues. Germline assignment: CDR1 MNHEY and CDR2 SMNVEV (reference sequence). The V end lost 6 bases, the J end lost 4 bases, and 7 bases lay between the germline ends. Here the CDR3 DNA reads TGTGCCAGCAGGTCGGGAAATCAGCCCCAGCATTTT. Translating it yields CASRSGNQPQHF.

This clone was counted between two and nine times. This rearrangement joins TRBV9 to TRBJ2-2, with 9 bases lining up with TRBD2. With 4 bases clipped from V and 4 bases from J, the junction kept 8 bases outside the gene matches. The CDR3 totals 16 residues. Germline lookup yields CDR1 SGDLS and CDR2 YYNGEE. The chain's CDR3 is CASSFSGRGGTGELFF. For the CDR3, the DNA is TGTGCCAGCAGCTTTAGCGGGAGAGGAGGCACCGGGGAGCTGTTTTTT.

V and J are TRBV28 and TRBJ1-1, with D tentatively TRBD1 (6 bases). The CDR3 is 15 residues long. V lost 7 bases and J lost 1, with 16 bases in between. From germline, CDR1 is MDHEN and CDR2 SYDVKM. Here the CDR3 reads CASTTGLTGNTEAFF. The CDR3 nucleotides read TGTGCCAGCACCACAGGGTTGACAGGGAACACTGAAGCTTTCTTT.

The chain couples TRBV7-2 to TRBJ2-1, with TRBD2 as a possible D gene (6 bases). Germline CDR1 reads SGHTA; CDR2 reads FQGNSA. The V end was cut by 1 base, the J end by 1 base, with 14 bases between. This CDR3 contains 17 residues. CDR3 residues: CASSLEGAGLSYNEQFF. CDR3 nucleotide sequence: TGTGCCAGCAGCTTAGAAGGGGCGGGGCTTTCCTACAATGAGCAGTTCTTC.

This clone has only a few counts. The chain uses TRBV28 and TRBJ2-2; 8 bases match TRBD1. The ends lost 4 bases at V and 4 bases at J; junction bases unmatched: 8. Per germline, CDR1 MDHEN and CDR2 SYDVKM. The CDR3 sequence is 16 residues long. CDR3 loop: CASSYLGQGVTGELFF. The CDR3 coding sequence is TGTGCCAGCAGTTACCTAGGACAGGGCGTCACCGGGGAGCTGTTTTTT.

V usage is TRBV23-1 and J usage is TRBJ2-2, with D unresolved. TRBV23-1 is marked as an open reading frame, function uncertain. V lost 0 bases to trimming and J lost 8 bases, with 13 bases between them. This CDR3 region has 15 residues. The CDR3 sequence is CASSQSHSIPGELFF. The DNA of the CDR3 is TGCGCCAGCAGTCAATCCCACAGCATTCCTGGGGAGCTGTTTTTT.

The V call is TRBV11-1, the J call TRBJ2-1; D perhaps matches TRBD1 (5 bases). Trimming stripped 1 base from V and 6 bases from J, with 16 bases between. CDR3 size: 16 residues. CDR1 and CDR2 from the germline V gene are SGHAT and FQDESV (reference sequence). The CDR3 nucleotides are TGTGCCAGCAGCTTAGAGTTTTGGGGCGCGATCAATGAGCAGTTCTTC. Translated: CASSLEFWGAINEQFF.

The chain recombines TRBV18 with TRBJ1-2; a weak D match, TRBD1 (5 bases). CDR1 and CDR2 from the germline V gene are KGHSH and LQKENI. The CDR3 consists of 15 residues. Trimming removed 3 bases from V and 3 bases from J, with 14 bases in between. The CDR3: CASSPPGIRDYGYTF. The CDR3, as DNA: TGTGCCAGCTCACCTCCAGGGATAAGAGACTATGGCTACACCTTC.